This T cell receptor (beta chain) was identified during a study of graft-versus-host responses after intestinal transplantation (dated by TCRdb to about 2021). For context, the study as a whole: Recipients received multivisceral, liver-intestinal, or isolated intestinal transplants. Graft-versus-host and host-versus-graft alloreactive T cell clones were tracked in the graft, circulation and bone marrow after intestinal transplantation using bulk TCR-beta CDR3 sequencing. Every recipient was given anti-thymocyte globulin induction, followed by around three years of maintenance tacrolimus and steroids. Rather than going through the commercial service, samples from a few later patients were sequenced in-house on an Illumina MiSeq and processed with MiXCR. Donor T cell macrochimerism was defined as a peak of at least 4% donor T cells among recipient peripheral blood mononuclear cells. A cohort of 20 to 25 intestinal transplant recipients, including one retransplant, was enrolled, and a few patients lacking pretransplant specimens were excluded. Alloreactive clones were identified by sequencing pre-transplant mixed lymphocyte reaction products and comparing them with unstimulated pre-transplant donor and recipient T cells. The study at large found these results: Patients with donor T cell macrochimerism had high GvH to HvG T cell clonal ratios in their allografts. Early after transplant, peak levels of circulating GvH clones were found to be associated with declines in HvG clones. GvH clones turned up in recipient bone marrow, with some appearing earlier in ileal mucosa or blood, a pattern consistent with an intestinal mucosal origin. The relatively low number and heterogeneity of intestinal transplant patients limited the conclusions.

V is cut by 0 bases and J by 6 bases, and the space between the germline ends is 9 bases. The germline V gene provides CDR1 SGHDT and CDR2 YYEEEE. The CDR3 measures 13 amino acids from cysteine to phenylalanine. Of all the DNA, just the CDR3 is kept, 39 bases in frame from base 1. This specimen's time point label, per the study, means: cells obtained before transplantation from donor or recipient. CD3+CD4+ and CD3+CD8+ populations were FACS-sorted from unstimulated pre-transplant donor and recipient cells taken from spleen or lymph nodes. Points on this clone: No cognate antigen has been identified for it. No quality values exist for individual bases; no much larger clone is one base distant.

The method behind the library was the immunoSEQ multiplex PCR assay. For most patients, genomic DNA was isolated with the Qiagen DNeasy Blood and Tissue Kit and shipped frozen to Adaptive Biotechnologies for TCR sequencing. Adaptive Biotechnologies carried out high-throughput TCR-beta CDR3 sequencing of genomic DNA for most patients. The paper's processing steps were these. TCR sequencing data were retrieved from Adaptive's ImmunoSEQ software for 18 patients, whereas a few other patients were processed with MiXCR and VDJtools. CD4 versus CD8 sorting errors were corrected by removing sequences found in both subsets at a frequency ratio below 5:1. CDR3 nucleotide sequences shared by donor and recipient were removed because the origin of these sequences could not be assigned. To be classed as alloreactive, a clone needed at least 2-fold expansion over unstimulated cells and a minimum CFSE-low frequency of 0.002% (template counts) or 0.001% (read counts). Clones detected in sequenced pre-transplant spleen, lymph node, or MLR CFSE-low populations of the donor or recipient were defined as mappable. The cumulative frequency of alloreactive clones was calculated as a percentage of all sequences, weighted by copy number. In TCRdb, the immuneACCESS table is reduced to in-frame sequences with V and J assigned. These tables do not hold every clone; where another copy was compared, an unresolved V gene accounts for under half, and the others remain unexplained. Clone size and the V and J calls come from that table; the DNA yielded D and trimming. Recorded for this sample are around 77,000 clones; roughly 94% of them occurred a single time. The ten largest clonotypes hold over 0.45% of the sample.

The chain is made from TRBV5-6 and TRBJ1-2; no D gene is confidently identified. The sequence came from a human donor who received an intestinal transplant. Source: unstimulated CD8+ T cells sorted from spleen or lymph node cells, taken before intestinal transplant. CDR3 protein: CASSLAGNNGYTF. The DNA sequence is given as TGTGCCAGCAGCTTGGCCGGGAATAATGGCTACACCTTC.